The 5 T cell receptor beta chains presented below share a single source sample, sequenced in a study of blood T cell repertoires in COVID-19. Profiling relied on immunoSEQ multiplex PCR, and the TCRdb table lists in-frame clones only, not all of them. Altogether roughly 200,000 clones are present, roughly 80% being singletons, with the ten largest covering approximately 10%. Material for sequencing was peripheral blood. The receptor set was obtained from a woman aged 40 to 50 with COVID-19, enrolled during active disease.

J is TRBJ1-2 and V is TRBV19, with 7 bases matching TRBD1. Losses at the gene ends were 3 bases for V and 1 base for J; bases not matched to a gene: 5. The germline V gene encodes CDR1 LNHDA and CDR2 SQIVND (reference sequence). CDR3 size: 15 residues. CDR3 in amino acids: CASSILTGSNYGYTF. As DNA, the CDR3 is TGTGCCAGTAGTATCCTGACAGGGAGTAACTATGGCTACACCTTC. The full variable domain, its missing parts supplied by reference TRBV19 and TRBJ1-2, is DGGITQSPKYLFRKEGQNVTLSCEQNLNHDAMYWYRQDPGQGLRLIYYSQIVNDFQKGDIAEGYSVSREKKESFPLTVTSAQKNPTAFYLCASSILTGSNYGYTFGSGTRLTVV.

The V gene is TRBV15, the J gene TRBJ2-7, with a possible D match to TRBD2 (6 bases). This CDR3 is built from 16 residues. Germline V gene lookup returns CDR1 LNHNV and CDR2 YYDKDF (reference sequence). V was trimmed by 4 bases and J by 2 bases, leaving 18 bases between them. The DNA for the CDR3 is TGTGCCACCAGCAATTTTCCGTCAGGGAGGCCCTACGAGCAGTACTTC. Its translation is CATSNFPSGRPYEQYF. Full variable domain (rest looked up from reference TRBV15 and TRBJ2-7): DAMVIQNPRYQVTQFGKPVTLSCSQTLNHNVMYWYQQKSSQAPKLLFHYYDKDFNNEADTPDNFQSRRPNTSFCFLDIRSPGLGDTAMYLCATSNFPSGRPYEQYFGPGTRLTVT.

The chain employs TRBV5-1 and TRBJ1-2; weak D call: TRBD1 (6 bases). This CDR3 comprises 15 residues. Per germline, CDR1 SGHRS and CDR2 YFSETQ. Trimming removed 6 bases from V and 6 bases from J, with 21 bases in between. The CDR3 loop reads CASTRFGQRPDGYTF. The CDR3 nucleotides read TGCGCCAGCACTCGATTTGGACAGCGCCCTGATGGCTACACCTTC.

The chain has TRBV6-2 or TRBV6-3 and TRBJ1-2, with D maybe TRBD1 (6 bases). Germline V gene sequence: CDR1 MNHEY, CDR2 SVGEGT. The CDR3 totals 14 residues. V lost 7 bases and J lost 4, with 16 bases in between. The CDR3 sequence: CASTPTGIVYGYTF. In DNA form, the CDR3 reads TGTGCCAGCACCCCGACAGGTATCGTCTATGGCTACACCTTC.

The rearrangement uses TRBV3-1 (or the pseudogene TRBV3-2) and TRBJ1-1; tentative D call: TRBD1 (5 bases). This CDR3 is built from 13 residues. V was clipped by 4 bases and J by 10 bases, with 16 bases between them. Germline V gene sequence: CDR1 LGHDT, CDR2 YNNKEL (reference sequence). Written as DNA, the CDR3 is TGTGCCAGCAGCCCGGGAGGTTGGCAGGGAGCTTTCTTT. It codes for CASSPGGWQGAFF.